Below, 10 T cell receptor beta chains from the same sample are listed, as sequenced in a study of Graves' ophthalmopathy and Graves' hyperthyroidism. The authors amplified TCR beta CDR3 regions from RNA transcripts. In the first round, RT-PCR was carried out with HTBI primers, and a multiplex PCR formed the second round. TCRdb re-called the multiplex PCR reads through MiXCR, storing one row per CDR3 protein. The table lists over 650,000 distinct CDR3 sequences, roughly 39% of them singletons. Sample: peripheral blood. Every receptor here comes from an adult man with Graves' ophthalmopathy.

For this clonotype: The junction differs from germline at one of its ends, possibly a read error. The chain recombines TRBV25-1 with TRBJ2-6, with D tentatively TRBD1 (6 bases). Germline V gene data show CDR1 as MGHDK and CDR2 as SYGVNS. This CDR3 region has 23 residues. CDR3 nucleotides: TGTGCCAGCAGAGGACATCGGACAGCCAAAAACATTCAGGAATACTCTGGTGCCAACGTCCTGACTTTC. Its protein product is CASRGHRTAKNIQEYSGANVLTF.

This clonotype has only one observation. The rearrangement links TRBV7-2 to TRBJ2-7; 7 nucleotides match TRBD1. V lost 6 bases and J lost 1; bases outside the gene matches: 9. The CDR3 extends over 15 amino acids. Germline values: CDR1 SGHTA, CDR2 FQGNSA. The CDR3 loop reads CASRLTWDSSYEQYF. The CDR3 region has the DNA TGTGCCAGCAGGCTCACCTGGGACAGTTCCTACGAGCAGTACTTC.

The genes are TRBV19 and TRBJ2-1; TRBD1 might be the D (5 bases). Looked up from germline, CDR1 is LNHDA and CDR2 is SQIVND (reference sequence). V lost 6 bases to trimming and J lost 0 bases, with 12 bases between them. The CDR3 consists of 15 residues. CDR3 nucleotides: TGTGCCAGTAGCATGGGGCTTAGCTCCTACAATGAGCAGTTCTTC. It specifies CASSMGLSSYNEQFF.

On this clonotype itself: A read error may explain this, as a much larger clone is one base away. The V call is TRBV10-3, the J call TRBJ1-3; no definite D call. The germline gives CDR1 ENHRY, CDR2 SYGVKD. The CDR3 is 14 residues long. The CDR3 DNA sequence: TGTGCCAGCAGTTTTGCAGACCAGGAGCACACCATATATTTT. Its protein product is CASSFADQEHTIYF.

The CDR3 bases are TGTGCCACCAGTGAAGGGACTACGGACACCGGGGAGCTGTTTTTT. Its translation: CATSEGTTDTGELFF. The chain recombines TRBV24-1 with TRBJ2-2, with 7 bases fitting TRBD2. This CDR3 has 15 residues. With 4 bases clipped from V and 3 bases from J, the junction kept 4 bases outside the gene matches. Germline assignment: CDR1 KGHDR and CDR2 SFDVKD.

As regards this clonotype: One junction end disagrees with the germline gene, perhaps due to a read error. The rearrangement joins TRBV10-3 to TRBJ1-5; possibly TRBD1 for D (5 bases). Germline loops: CDR1 ENHRY, CDR2 SYGVKD. This CDR3 comprises 17 residues. CDR3 region: CASSYSRVGVANQPQHF. CDR3 nucleotide sequence: TGTGCCAGCAGTTACTCGAGAGTGGGGGTGGCCAATCAGCCCCAGCATTTT.

Ten or more counts support this clonotype. V is TRBV10-3 and J is TRBJ2-2; D not certain. The CDR3 totals 14 residues. Deletions cut 7 bases from V and 2 bases from J, with 11 bases between. Germline V gene lookup returns CDR1 ENHRY and CDR2 SYGVKD. CDR3 loop: CAITATPNTGELFF. The CDR3, as DNA: TGTGCCATCACTGCGACACCAAACACCGGGGAGCTGTTTTTT.

Details on this clonotype: One junction end does not reproduce the germline sequence, and a read error may be involved. The gene calls are TRBV7-8 and TRBJ2-7; tentatively, D is TRBD2 (5 bases). This CDR3 has 16 amino acids. CDR1 is SGHVS and CDR2 is FQNEAQ in the germline V gene. CDR3 residues: CASSHPLKGRGYEQYF. CDR3 coding DNA: TGCGCCAGCAGCCACCCCCTTAAAGGACGGGGCTACGAGCAGTACTTC.

The gene calls are TRBV10-3 and TRBJ1-1; D may be TRBD1 (6 bases). The V end was cut by 10 bases, the J end by 8 bases, with 20 bases between. Germline V gene data show CDR1 as ENHRY and CDR2 as SYGVKD. The CDR3 totals 13 residues. CDR3 coding DNA: TGTGCCAGCAGGCTCGGGACACTGGAAGAAGCTTTCTTT. This encodes CASRLGTLEEAFF.

This clonotype was seen ten or more times. This chain joins TRBV19 and TRBJ1-1; a possible D gene is TRBD1 (5 bases). V lost 3 bases and J 4 bases, leaving 12 bases between the germline ends. The CDR3 consists of 14 residues. Germline-derived CDR1 and CDR2 are LNHDA and SQIVND (reference sequence). The CDR3, as DNA: TGTGCCAGTAGTATTATCAGGGAGGGCACTGAAGCTTTCTTT. Translating gives CASSIIREGTEAFF.